Listed below are T cell receptor beta chains from one sample, sequenced in a study of T cell responses to AZD1222 COVID-19 vaccine. Clones were read by immunoSEQ multiplex PCR, and TCRdb kept only the in-frame ones, dropping some. The sample has over 150,000 clones, over 85% seen once; the top ten hold around 1.5%. Here the sequenced sample was peripheral blood, taken on day 0 of AZD1222 vaccination. The receptors were gathered from an adult in good health. Each CDR3 is given with its conserved first and last residue. D genes are given only for firm matches. The size field is filled for only some rows; it gives once, few, many or a size class.

clone_size	v_call	j_call	d_call	cdr3_nt	cdr3_aa
NA	TRBV11-2	TRBJ2-7	NA	TGTGCCAGCAGCGGCAGTGGCAGGCGCGAGCAGTACTTC	CASSGSGRREQYF
once	TRBV19	TRBJ1-5	TRBD1	TGTGCCAGTAGACCCCGAAACAGGGGTGGGCAGCCCCAGCATTTT	CASRPRNRGGQPQHF
NA	TRBV6-5	TRBJ2-5	TRBD2	TGTGCCAGCAGTTACGGACTAGCGACGCCCCAGTACTTC	CASSYGLATPQYF
NA	TRBV29-1	TRBJ1-2	TRBD1	TGCAGCGTTGAGAGGGTAGGGGGCAGATATGGCTACACCTTC	CSVERVGGRYGYTF
NA	TRBV9	TRBJ2-1	NA	TGTGCCAGCGGCGGTACGTACAATGAGCAGTTCTTC	CASGGTYNEQFF
NA	TRBV7-2	TRBJ2-1	NA	TGTGCCAGCAGCTTGGACAGCTCCTACAATGAGCAGTTCTTC	CASSLDSSYNEQFF
NA	TRBV6-5	TRBJ1-4	TRBD1	TGTGCCAGCAGTACGACAGGGGGCCGAAATGAAAAACTGTTTTTT	CASSTTGGRNEKLFF
NA	TRBV2	TRBJ1-1	NA	TGTGCCAGCAGCTTTGCAGGGCGGACTGAAGCTTTCTTT	CASSFAGRTEAFF
NA	TRBV6-5	TRBJ2-7	NA	TGTGCCAGCAGAGGCGGGACTGCCTCCTACGAGCAGTACTTC	CASRGGTASYEQYF
NA	TRBV19	TRBJ2-3	TRBD1	TGTGCCAGCCGGACAGGAAGCACAGATACGCAGTATTTT	CASRTGSTDTQYF
once	TRBV29-1	TRBJ2-7	TRBD1	TGCAGCGTTGGACAGGGGGAGGAGCAGTACTTC	CSVGQGEEQYF
NA	TRBV3-1/TRBV3-2	TRBJ2-1	TRBD2	TGTGCCAGCAGCCAAGAAACTAGCGGGAGGGGGAATGAGCAGTTCTTC	CASSQETSGRGNEQFF
NA	TRBV6-2/TRBV6-3	TRBJ2-6	NA	TGTGCCAGCAGTTACTCGAAATATCAGAGCTCTGGGGCCAACGTCCTGACTTTC	CASSYSKYQSSGANVLTF
NA	TRBV7-2	TRBJ1-1	NA	TGTGCCAGCAGCTTGAGTCTAGGCACTGAAGCTTTCTTT	CASSLSLGTEAFF
NA	TRBV14	TRBJ2-7	NA	TGTGCCAGCAGCCAAGGGGGTGAGCAGTACTTC	CASSQGGEQYF
few	TRBV29-1	TRBJ1-1	NA	TGCAGCGTTGTGCAGGGTTCCACTGAAGCTTTCTTT	CSVVQGSTEAFF
NA	TRBV19	TRBJ1-1	NA	TGTGCCAGTAGTATCCGGGGGGTGGGGAACACTGAAGCTTTCTTT	CASSIRGVGNTEAFF
few	TRBV5-1	TRBJ2-7	TRBD2	TGCGCCAGCAAAATGGGGGGGACGCAAACGTACGAGCAGTACTTC	CASKMGGTQTYEQYF
NA	TRBV14	TRBJ1-2	NA	TGTGCCAGCAGCCAAGATAGGGGGAATAAGGTCAACTATGGCTACACCTTC	CASSQDRGNKVNYGYTF
NA	TRBV7-8	TRBJ1-3	NA	TGTGCCAGCAGCGGCGGGTTGGGAAACACCATATATTTT	CASSGGLGNTIYF